Shown below are 24 T cell receptor beta chains from a single sample sequenced in a study of cytomegalovirus exposure and HLA in healthy donors. Both 60 Vbeta primers and 13 Jbeta primers went into the PCR. Sequencing was performed with immunoSEQ multiplex PCR; in TCRdb, only in-frame clones are kept and a portion is missing. The repertoire has roughly 200,000 clones, roughly 85% of them found once; the top ten carry under 0.75%. The specimen was PBMCs. The source is a woman aged 40 to 50 in good health and CMV-seronegative.

This clone showed up just a few times. The rearrangement joins TRBV7-2 to TRBJ2-1; the match to TRBD1 covers 7 bases. The CDR3 extends over 16 amino acids. Trimming removed 1 base from V and 4 bases from J; junction bases left unmatched: 7. CDR1 and CDR2 from the germline V gene are SGHTA and FQGNSA. CDR3 in amino acids: CASSLGQGSPYNEQFF. Here the CDR3 DNA reads TGTGCCAGCAGCTTAGGACAGGGTTCTCCTTACAATGAGCAGTTCTTC.

V gene TRBV7-9 combines with J gene TRBJ1-4; D might be TRBD1 (5 bases). The CDR3 sequence is 13 residues long. Deletions cut 8 bases from V and 7 bases from J, with 14 bases between. Germline values: CDR1 SEHNR, CDR2 FQNEAQ (reference sequence). The CDR3 spells CASAGTGVEKLFF. Written as DNA, the CDR3 is TGTGCCAGCGCCGGGACTGGGGTTGAAAAACTGTTTTTT. The full variable domain, in which reference TRBV7-9 and TRBJ1-4 provide the parts outside the CDR3, is DTGVSQNPRHKITKRGQNVTFRCDPISEHNRLYWYRQTLGQGPEFLTYFQNEAQLEKSRLLSDRFSAERPKGSFSTLEIQRTEQGDSAMYLCASAGTGVEKLFFGSGTQLSVL.

The V gene is TRBV7-9, the J gene TRBJ2-5; D uncertain. The CDR3 is 13 amino acids. Per the germline V gene, CDR1 is SEHNR and CDR2 is FQNEAQ (reference sequence). V was clipped by 1 base and J by 3 bases, with 6 bases between them. CDR3 residues: CASSLVAEETQYF. CDR3 bases: TGTGCCAGCAGCTTAGTAGCTGAAGAGACCCAGTACTTC.

V gene TRBV5-1 combines with J gene TRBJ2-3, with D unclear. In germline, CDR1 is SGHRS, CDR2 YFSETQ. This CDR3 has 15 amino acids. V lost 1 base and J 3 bases, leaving 12 bases between the germline ends. CDR3 DNA: TGCGCCAGCAGCTTGCGTGTTACAGAAACAGATACGCAGTATTTT. Its protein is CASSLRVTETDTQYF.

The chain is built from TRBV10-3 and TRBJ1-1, with unresolved D. The CDR3 runs to 13 residues. V was cut by 6 bases and J by 1 base, with 9 bases left in between. The germline V gene has CDR1 ENHRY and CDR2 SYGVKD. DNA of the CDR3: TGTGCCATCAGGGCCAACGCGAACACTGAAGCTTTCTTT. The encoded protein is CAIRANANTEAFF.

The J gene is TRBJ2-1, the V gene TRBV27; D remains ambiguous. CDR3 length equals 13 residues. Trimming left V 7 bases short and J 8 bases short, with 15 bases between. Germline CDR1 reads MNHEY; CDR2 reads SMNVEV (reference sequence). Written as DNA, the CDR3 is TGTGCCAGCAAAGTGAGGAGCACCGATGAGCAGTTCTTC. Protein product: CASKVRSTDEQFF.

For the CDR3, the DNA is TGTGCCAGCAGTGAGGGCCGATATAGCAATCAGCCCCAGCATTTT. Translation: CASSEGRYSNQPQHF. The chain joins TRBV28 to TRBJ1-5, with D unclear. Trimming took off 5 bases at V and 0 bases at J, with 11 bases between the two ends. CDR1 and CDR2 (germline): MDHEN, SYDVKM. The CDR3 is 15 residues long.

The V gene is TRBV19, the J gene TRBJ1-5; TRBD1 aligns across 7 bases. The length of the CDR3 is 12 residues. Germline V gene lookup returns CDR1 LNHDA and CDR2 SQIVND (reference sequence). V gave up 6 bases and J gave up 9 bases; unmatched junction bases: 5. The DNA of the CDR3 is TGTGCCAGTAGCCCGACAGGGTGGCCCCAGCATTTT. It codes for CASSPTGWPQHF. The full variable domain, its missing parts supplied by reference TRBV19 and TRBJ1-5, is DGGITQSPKYLFRKEGQNVTLSCEQNLNHDAMYWYRQDPGQGLRLIYYSQIVNDFQKGDIAEGYSVSREKKESFPLTVTSAQKNPTAFYLCASSPTGWPQHFGDGTRLSIL.

The chain has TRBV2 and TRBJ1-2, with 9 bases matching TRBD1. CDR3 length: 14 amino acids. From germline, CDR1 is SNHLY and CDR2 FYNNEI. Trimming at V came to 7 bases and at J to 7 bases, leaving 10 bases not matched to a gene. The CDR3 coding sequence is TGTGCCAGCAACGGGGACAGGGCCGTAAGTGGCTACACCTTC. As protein: CASNGDRAVSGYTF.

This clone was observed a handful of times. The chain links TRBV11-3 to TRBJ1-6; unclear D gene. The V end lost 4 bases, the J end lost 0 bases, and 7 bases lay between the germline ends. This CDR3 spans 15 amino acids. Germline-derived CDR1 and CDR2 are SGHNT and YENEEA. The CDR3 DNA reads as TGTGCCAGCAGCTCGGGTAGCTCCTATAATTCACCCCTCCACTTT. Translation: CASSSGSSYNSPLHF.

This CDR3 reads CSASSGSAFF. In DNA form, the CDR3 reads TGCAGTGCTAGCTCCGGGAGTGCTTTCTTT. V usage is TRBV20-1 and J usage is TRBJ1-1; unclear D gene. This CDR3 has 10 amino acids. Germline CDR1 and CDR2: DFQATT and SNEGSKA (reference sequence). V lost 3 bases and J 11 bases, leaving 10 bases between the germline ends.

The chain is built from TRBV4-3 and TRBJ2-7, with 8 bases lining up with TRBD2. Germline V lookup: CDR1 LGHNA, CDR2 YSLEER. J gave up 4 bases and V 0 bases, and 8 bases lay outside the gene matches. The CDR3 has 16 amino acids. The CDR3 sequence: CASSQDRASGLYEQYF. The CDR3 DNA follows: TGCGCCAGCAGCCAAGATCGGGCTAGCGGGTTGTACGAGCAGTACTTC.

V is TRBV4-1 and J is TRBJ2-3, with D possibly TRBD1 on 5 matching bases. The CDR3 loop spans 16 amino acids. From germline, CDR1 is MGHRA and CDR2 YSYEKL. Trimming removed 1 base from V and 5 bases from J, with 16 bases in between. CDR3 loop: CASSQVGQRRGDTQYF. CDR3 coding DNA: TGCGCCAGCAGCCAAGTAGGACAAAGGCGTGGAGATACGCAGTATTTT.

The chain combines TRBV6-1 with TRBJ1-5; 9 nucleotides line up with TRBD1. This CDR3 comprises 13 residues. CDR1 is MNHNS, CDR2 SASEGT, per germline. Trimming took 7 bases from V and 9 from J; bases not matched to a gene: 7. The CDR3 nucleotides read TGTGCCAGCAATGTGGACAGGGGTTGGCCCCAGCATTTT. Residues: CASNVDRGWPQHF.

The genes are TRBV27 and TRBJ2-1, with 8 bases fitting TRBD1. V trimming: 2 bases; J trimming: 3 bases; junction bases outside the gene matches: 3. The CDR3 is made up of 15 amino acids. Germline V gives CDR1 MNHEY, CDR2 SMNVEV (reference sequence). The CDR3 spells CASSLNRGSYNEQFF. CDR3 nucleotide sequence: TGTGCCAGCAGTTTAAACAGGGGGAGCTACAATGAGCAGTTCTTC.

The V gene is TRBV28, the J gene TRBJ2-3; maybe TRBD1 (5 bases). This CDR3 has 17 amino acids. Germline CDR1 is MDHEN and CDR2 is SYDVKM. Trimming left V 5 bases short and J 0 bases short, with 18 bases between. Written as DNA, the CDR3 is TGTGCCAGCAGTCCCTCAGGGCTGGGCAGGAGCACAGATACGCAGTATTTT. It encodes CASSPSGLGRSTDTQYF.

This clone came up once. V gene TRBV6-1 combines with J gene TRBJ2-1, with TRBD1 identical over 9 bases. Unmatched junction bases numbered 2, after V lost 4 bases and J lost 10 bases. In germline, CDR1 is MNHNS, CDR2 SASEGT. This CDR3 region has 12 residues. CDR3 protein: CASSAGTGEQFF. CDR3 bases: TGTGCCAGCAGTGCCGGGACAGGGGAGCAGTTCTTC.

The V gene is TRBV5-5, the J gene TRBJ2-6, with D perhaps TRBD1 (5 bases). Deletions cut 0 bases from V and 9 bases from J, with 10 bases between. The germline V gene has CDR1 SGHKS and CDR2 YYEKEE (reference sequence). CDR3 length: 14 residues. CDR3 in amino acids: CASSLEQGHNVLTF. Here the CDR3 DNA reads TGTGCCAGCAGCTTGGAGCAGGGCCACAACGTCCTGACTTTC.

The chain has TRBV6-1 and TRBJ1-2, with TRBD1 matching 8 bases. V lost 2 bases, J lost 8 bases, and 7 bases stayed unmatched. The CDR3 totals 14 residues. Germline-derived CDR1 and CDR2 are MNHNS and SASEGT. CDR3 nucleotides: TGTGCCAGCAGTGAACTACAGGGGGACTCGGGCTACACCTTC. This codes for CASSELQGDSGYTF.

The chain uses TRBV7-9 and TRBJ2-6; weak D call: TRBD2 (6 bases). The CDR3 runs 14 residues. V was clipped by 10 bases and J by 0 bases, with 10 bases between them. Per germline, CDR1 SEHNR and CDR2 FQNEAQ (reference sequence). In DNA form, the CDR3 reads TGTGCCACGAGGAGGGACTCTGGGGCCAACGTCCTGACTTTC. Amino acid sequence: CATRRDSGANVLTF.

The V gene is TRBV19, the J gene TRBJ2-3; TRBD2 aligns across 8 bases. V lost 6 bases, J lost 0 bases, and 8 bases stayed unmatched. Germline CDR1 is LNHDA and CDR2 is SQIVND (reference sequence). This CDR3 contains 16 residues. The CDR3 reads CASSADSGASTDTQYF. DNA for the CDR3: TGTGCCAGTAGCGCTGATAGCGGGGCGAGCACAGATACGCAGTATTTT.

The V and J genes are TRBV7-2 and TRBJ2-7; a possible D gene is TRBD1 (6 bases). Germline CDR1 is SGHTA and CDR2 is FQGNSA. The CDR3 has 12 residues. The V and J ends lost 9 bases and 0 bases respectively, with 9 bases between them. The CDR3 DNA sequence: TGTGCCAGTGAGGACAGCTCCTACGAGCAGTACTTC. Encoded protein: CASEDSSYEQYF.

The chain has TRBV9 and TRBJ2-3; 10 bases are a match to TRBD2. The CDR3 consists of 14 residues. The V gene's germline CDR1 is SGDLS and CDR2 YYNGEE. Trimming took 3 bases from V and 6 from J; bases not matched to a gene: 4. CDR3 amino acids: CASSAGLADDTQYF. CDR3 DNA: TGTGCCAGCAGCGCCGGACTAGCGGATGATACGCAGTATTTT.

In the case of this clone: At one end the junction does not follow the germline gene, possibly because of a read error. This chain uses TRBV6-5 with TRBJ1-2; TRBD1 matches 8 bases. The germline V gene has CDR1 MNHEY and CDR2 SVGAGI. CDR3 length: 15 residues. The CDR3 loop is CASSYTRTGPYGYPF. CDR3 DNA sequence: TGTGCCAGCAGTTACACTAGGACAGGGCCCTATGGCTACCCCTTC.